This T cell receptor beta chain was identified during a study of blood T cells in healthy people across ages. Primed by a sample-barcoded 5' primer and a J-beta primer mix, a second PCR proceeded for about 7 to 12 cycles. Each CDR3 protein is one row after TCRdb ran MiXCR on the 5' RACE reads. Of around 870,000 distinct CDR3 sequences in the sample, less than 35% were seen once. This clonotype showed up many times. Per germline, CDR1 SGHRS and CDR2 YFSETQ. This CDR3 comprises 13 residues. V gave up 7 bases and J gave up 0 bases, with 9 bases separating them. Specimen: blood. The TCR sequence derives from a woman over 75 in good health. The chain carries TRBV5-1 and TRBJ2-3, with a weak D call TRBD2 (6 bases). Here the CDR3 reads CASGDLSTDTQYF. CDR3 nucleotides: TGCGCCAGCGGGGACTTAAGCACAGATACGCAGTATTTT.